A selection of T cell receptor beta chains follows, all from one sample in a study of T cells in Graves' hyperthyroidism and ophthalmopathy. In TCRdb, the multiplex PCR reads were re-called with MiXCR into one record per CDR3 protein. The sample includes fewer than 800,000 distinct CDR3 sequences, roughly 17% of them seen just once. The sample taken for sequencing was blood. These receptors came from a man between 18 and 29 years old with Graves' hyperthyroidism. The CDR3 runs from the conserved cysteine through the conserved F or W. The order of the fields is CDR3 DNA, CDR3 protein, D gene, J gene, V gene, clone size. D genes are given only for firm matches. Clone size is given for some rows only: seen once, a few or many times, or a class if the clone is expanded.

DNA: TGCGCCAGCAGCTCCGGGACAGGGCGAAACACCATATATTTT
CDR3: CASSSGTGRNTIYF
D: TRBD1
J: TRBJ1-3
V: TRBV5-1
size: -

DNA: TGTGCCATCACCTGGACAGGGGGCGGGGAGCAGTACTTC
CDR3: CAITWTGGGEQYF
D: TRBD1
J: TRBJ2-7
V: TRBV10-3
size: -

DNA: TGCGCCAGCAGCCTTTACCTTAGCGGGGGTGAGCAGTTCTTC
CDR3: CASSLYLSGGEQFF
D: TRBD2
J: TRBJ2-1
V: TRBV5-1
size: few

DNA: TGCGCCAGCAGCCAAGATTGGGCAGCCGATACGAACACCGGGGAGCTGTTTTTT
CDR3: CASSQDWAADTNTGELFF
D: -
J: TRBJ2-2
V: TRBV4-3
size: -

DNA: TGTGCCAGCAGTCCCTGGGCTAAGGGAGGCAATCAGCCCCAGCATTTT
CDR3: CASSPWAKGGNQPQHF
D: -
J: TRBJ1-5
V: TRBV28
size: many

DNA: TGTGCCAGTAGTCCCCAGGGGGATACTGAAGCTTTCTTT
CDR3: CASSPQGDTEAFF
D: TRBD1
J: TRBJ1-1
V: TRBV19
size: few

DNA: TGTGCCAGCAGTGAGGGGGGTAGACCTAAAAACATTCAGTACTTC
CDR3: CASSEGGRPKNIQYF
D: -
J: TRBJ2-4
V: TRBV27
size: many

DNA: TGTGCCAGTAGTATAAGCGGGACCGTGCAAGAGACCCAGTACTTC
CDR3: CASSISGTVQETQYF
D: TRBD2
J: TRBJ2-5
V: TRBV19
size: -

DNA: TGTGCCAGCAGCTTGGCTCGTCAGTCACCCCTCCACTTT
CDR3: CASSLARQSPLHF
D: -
J: TRBJ1-6
V: TRBV7-3
size: -

DNA: TGTGCCAGCAGTTACTCAGGGCACGGGGAGCTGTTTTTT
CDR3: CASSYSGHGELFF
D: -
J: TRBJ2-2
V: TRBV6-5
size: -

DNA: TGCGCCAGCAGCCAAGATGGGGGGGGGTTGGGCACTGAAGCTTTCTTT
CDR3: CASSQDGGGLGTEAFF
D: -
J: TRBJ1-1
V: TRBV4-1
size: few

DNA: TGCAGCGTTGGGCAGGGATCCTACAATGAGCAGTTCTTC
CDR3: CSVGQGSYNEQFF
D: -
J: TRBJ2-1
V: TRBV29-1
size: many